This T cell receptor beta chain was identified in a study of CD8+CD57+ T cells in acquired aplastic anemia. Germline assignment: CDR1 SGHNT and CDR2 YYREEE (reference sequence). V gave up 5 bases and J gave up 5 bases; unmatched junction bases: 2. CDR3 length equals 14 residues. Profiling of TCR beta VDJ combinations and CDR3 sequences used genomic DNA as template. TCRdb redid the calling of the reads with MiXCR, one entry per CDR3 protein. The table has approximately 180,000 distinct CDR3 sequences, roughly 48% seen once. Sequenced patients had shown CD8+CD57+ cell expansion by flow cytometry. This clonotype appeared many times.

Sequenced input: sorted CD4+, CD8+, or CD8+CD57+ T cells (not recorded which) from PBMCs. This receptor was identified in a human donor with aplastic anemia. The chain combines TRBV5-4 with TRBJ1-6, with 9 bases aligning to TRBD1. DNA of the CDR3: TGTGCCAGCAGAAGGACAGGGGATAATTCACCCCTCCACTTT. It is translated as CASRRTGDNSPLHF.